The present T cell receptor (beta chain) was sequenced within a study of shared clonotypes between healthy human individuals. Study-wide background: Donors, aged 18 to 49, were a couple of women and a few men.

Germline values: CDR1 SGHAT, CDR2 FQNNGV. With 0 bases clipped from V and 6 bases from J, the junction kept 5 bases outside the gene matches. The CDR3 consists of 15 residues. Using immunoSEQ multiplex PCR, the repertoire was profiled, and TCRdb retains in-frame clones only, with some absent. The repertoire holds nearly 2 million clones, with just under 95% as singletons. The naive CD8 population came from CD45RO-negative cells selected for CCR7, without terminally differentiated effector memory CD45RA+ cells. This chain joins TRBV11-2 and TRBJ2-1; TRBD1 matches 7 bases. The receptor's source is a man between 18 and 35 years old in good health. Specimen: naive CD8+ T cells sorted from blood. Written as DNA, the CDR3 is TGTGCCAGCAGCTTAGAGCCCGGGACAGTCAATGAGCAGTTCTTC. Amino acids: CASSLEPGTVNEQFF. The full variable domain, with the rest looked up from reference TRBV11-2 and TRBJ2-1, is EAGVAQSPRYKIIEKRQSVAFWCNPISGHATLYWYQQILGQGPKLLIQFQNNGVVDDSQLPKDRFSAERLKGVDSTLKIQPAKLEDSAVYLCASSLEPGTVNEQFFGPGTRLTVL.